The rows below give T cell receptor beta chains drawn from one sample of a study of T cells after yellow fever vaccination. TCRdb passed the 5' RACE reads through MiXCR, listing each CDR3 protein once. The sample has tens of thousands of distinct CDR3 sequences, 6.6% seen once. Sequencing was performed on CD8+ T cells not binding an NS4B(214-222) dextramer, sorted from PBMCs, taken about 41 days after the first yellow fever vaccination. Receptor source: a man aged 18-30 years who received the YFV17D yellow fever vaccine. Both conserved end residues are part of each CDR3. The D gene is left open where the match is weak. Clone size is stated in some rows and not others, as once, few, many or a class when expanded.

>TRBJ2-1|many|TRBV10-3|NA
TGTGCCATCAGTGTAACGGGGTCTGACTCCTACAATGAGCAGTTCTTC
CAISVTGSDSYNEQFF
>TRBJ1-2|many|TRBV18|NA
TGTGCCAGCTCACCAGGGGGGGCTGGTGGCTACACCTTC
CASSPGGAGGYTF
>TRBJ2-5|few|TRBV10-3|NA
TGTGCCATCAGTGAACGACTAGAGCAGCCGGGGACCCAGTACTTC
CAISERLEQPGTQYF
>TRBJ2-7|many|TRBV7-2|NA
TGTGCCAGCAGCCTAACGAGGACGGGAAGGGAGCAGTACTTC
CASSLTRTGREQYF
>TRBJ2-7|many|TRBV11-1|NA
TGTGCCAGCAGCTTTGTGAACTACGAGCAGTACTTC
CASSFVNYEQYF
>TRBJ2-5|few|TRBV7-9|TRBD2
TGTGCCAGCAGCTTCGGACTAGAAGAGACCCAGTACTTC
CASSFGLEETQYF
>TRBJ2-7|many|TRBV12-3/TRBV12-4|TRBD1
TGTGCCAGCACCTATGGACAGGGCTACGAGCAGTACTTC
CASTYGQGYEQYF
>TRBJ2-2|many|TRBV7-6|NA
TGTGCCAGCAGCTCCGGCAGGACCGGGGAGCTGTTTTTT
CASSSGRTGELFF
>TRBJ1-2|few|TRBV11-2|NA
TGTGCCAGCAGCTCAGGAGTCAGGGGATACTATGGCTACACCTTC
CASSSGVRGYYGYTF
>TRBJ2-1|few|TRBV6-2/TRBV6-3|NA
TGTGCCAGCAGTTACAGGGCCCCAACCTACAATGAGCAGTTCTTC
CASSYRAPTYNEQFF
>TRBJ1-1|few|TRBV4-1|NA
TGCGCCAGCAGCCAACTAAACACTGAAGCTTTCTTT
CASSQLNTEAFF
>TRBJ2-7|NA|TRBV13|TRBD2
TGTGCCAGCAGCTCGGGACTAGCTACCTACGAGCAGTACTTC
CASSSGLATYEQYF
>TRBJ1-1|few|TRBV9|NA
TGTGCCAGCAGCGTAGGTGGGACTGAAGCTTTCTTT
CASSVGGTEAFF
>TRBJ2-1|few|TRBV20-1|TRBD1
TGCAGTGCTAGTTTCACAGGGGGCCACTCCTACAATGAGCAGTTCTTC
CSASFTGGHSYNEQFF
>TRBJ2-3|few|TRBV11-2|NA
TGTGCCAGCAGCTTAGAACCCCCTTTGTGGGGGACGCCTAGCACAGATACGCAGTATTTT
CASSLEPPLWGTPSTDTQYF
>TRBJ2-3|NA|TRBV4-1|NA
TGCGCCAGCAGCCAAGCACCAATACTTTCAGGGACAGATACGCAGTATTTT
CASSQAPILSGTDTQYF
>TRBJ1-1|few|TRBV18|NA
TGTGCCAGCTCACCACGTCCAGGGGAGGAGAGGAACACTGAAGCTTTCTTT
CASSPRPGEERNTEAFF
>TRBJ2-1|few|TRBV7-6|TRBD1
TGTGCCAGCAGCCCGTTAACCGGGACAGGGGACTACAATGAGCAGTTCTTC
CASSPLTGTGDYNEQFF
>TRBJ1-2|NA|TRBV5-5|TRBD1
TGTGCCAGCAGCCCCTGGACAGGGGACTATGGCTACACCTTC
CASSPWTGDYGYTF
>TRBJ1-2|few|TRBV27|NA
TGTGCCAGCAGTCTGGGACCTCTAAGGGGCTACACCTTC
CASSLGPLRGYTF
>TRBJ2-1|few|TRBV12-5|NA
TGTGCTAGTGGTTTCCGTCATGAGCAGTTCTTC
CASGFRHEQFF
>TRBJ2-1|few|TRBV11-2|TRBD2
TGTGCCAGCAGCTTAGTACTAGCGGTTTACAATGAGCAGTTCTTC
CASSLVLAVYNEQFF
>TRBJ1-2|few|TRBV27|NA
TGTGCCAGCAGTTTACGAGGGGTGGGGAACTATGGCTACACCTTC
CASSLRGVGNYGYTF
>TRBJ2-2|many|TRBV30|TRBD2
TGTGCCTGGAATCGCGGGGGAGGGGAGCTGTTTTTT
CAWNRGGGELFF
>TRBJ2-3|NA|TRBV6-4|NA
TGTGCCAGCAGTGACTCGACCACAGATACGCAGTATTTT
CASSDSTTDTQYF
>TRBJ2-1|few|TRBV6-6|NA
TGTGCCAGCCTGGGGGGAACTGAGCAGTTCTTC
CASLGGTEQFF
>TRBJ1-3|NA|TRBV5-4|TRBD1
TGTGCCAGCAGCTACCGGACAGGGTCATCTGGAAACACCATATATTTT
CASSYRTGSSGNTIYF
>TRBJ1-1|many|TRBV18|TRBD1
TGTGCCAGCTCACGGGGACAGAGGAACACTGAAGCTTTCTTT
CASSRGQRNTEAFF
>TRBJ1-5|many|TRBV24-1|NA
TGTGCCACCAGTGACTCAGGGATTAGCAATCAGCCCCAGCATTTT
CATSDSGISNQPQHF
>TRBJ1-5|many|TRBV12-3/TRBV12-4|NA
TGTGCCAGCAGTTTTACCGGGGCCAGCAGGGATTTT
CASSFTGASRDF
>TRBJ2-5|NA|TRBV5-1|NA
TGCGCCAGCAGCCCTTTTAGCAGGGAAGAGACCCAGTACTTC
CASSPFSREETQYF
>TRBJ2-1|NA|TRBV20-1|NA
TGCAGTGCTAGAGATGGGCGGGACAACCTCGGCTATGAGCAGTTCTTC
CSARDGRDNLGYEQFF
>TRBJ2-5|few|TRBV7-9|TRBD1
TGTGCCAGCAGCCACACAGGGGGCCAGGAGACCCAGTACTTC
CASSHTGGQETQYF
>TRBJ2-1|NA|TRBV30|NA
TGTGCCTGGAGTTCAAGTAGTATAAATGAGCAGTTCTTC
CAWSSSSINEQFF
>TRBJ2-2|NA|TRBV4-2|TRBD1
TGTGCCAGCAGCCAATCACAGGGGGGAGTCACCGGGGAGCTGTTTTTT
CASSQSQGGVTGELFF
>TRBJ1-1|NA|TRBV28|NA
TGTGCCAGCAGCCGGGACCGAACCATGATGAACACTGAAGCTTTCTTT
CASSRDRTMMNTEAFF
>TRBJ2-7|NA|TRBV19|TRBD1
TGTGCCAGTGCCGTAAGAGGGGGCCCCTACGAGCAGTACTTC
CASAVRGGPYEQYF
>TRBJ2-3|few|TRBV24-1|NA
TGTGCCACCAAGGCAGTGGGGTGGTCAGATACGCAGTATTTT
CATKAVGWSDTQYF
>TRBJ1-2|many|TRBV29-1|TRBD1
TGCAGCGTTGCGCCCGGGGACAGCTATGGCTACACCTTC
CSVAPGDSYGYTF
>TRBJ2-2|many|TRBV20-1|NA
TGCAGTGCTAGAGGTTCGGCATCCAACACCGGGGAGCTGTTTTTT
CSARGSASNTGELFF
>TRBJ2-4|many|TRBV30|NA
TGTGCCTGGACCTCCCTCCGGGATGTAAACATTCAGTACTTC
CAWTSLRDVNIQYF
>TRBJ1-1|many|TRBV2|NA
TGTGCCAGCAGTGACAGAGGGGTGGGCACTGAAGCTTTCTTT
CASSDRGVGTEAFF
>TRBJ2-7|NA|TRBV19|TRBD1
TGTGCCAGTAGTTTCCGGGACAGGACCTACGAGCAGTACTTC
CASSFRDRTYEQYF
>TRBJ2-2|many|TRBV21-1|NA
TGTGCCAGCAGCCCTACCCTAGCGAACACCGGGGAGCTGTTTTTT
CASSPTLANTGELFF
>TRBJ2-7|few|TRBV6-2/TRBV6-3|TRBD2
TGTGCCAGCAGTTACGGGAAGCGGGGAGCCTACGAGCAGTACTTC
CASSYGKRGAYEQYF
>TRBJ2-3|many|TRBV4-1|NA
TGCGCCAGCAGCCAAGAGAATTGGGCGGATACGCAGTATTTT
CASSQENWADTQYF